Listed below are T cell receptor beta chains from one sample, sequenced in a study of blood T cell repertoires in COVID-19. Assay: immunoSEQ multiplex PCR; the TCRdb copy retains only in-frame clones and omits some. The sample has some 200,000 clones, around 90% seen once. Sequencing was performed on peripheral blood. These receptors were taken from a man aged 45-65 years with acute or convalescent COVID-19. The CDR3 runs from the conserved cysteine through the conserved F or W. Fields, in order: clone size, V gene, J gene, D gene, CDR3 DNA, CDR3 protein. The D gene is left open where the match is weak. Some rows mark clone size as missing; the rest say once, few, many or name a class of expanded clone.

clone_size: NA; v_call: TRBV14; j_call: TRBJ2-6; d_call: NA; cdr3_nt: TGTGCCAGCAGCCCAATAGTTCTCTCTGGGGCCAACGTCCTGACTTTC; cdr3_aa: CASSPIVLSGANVLTF
clone_size: NA; v_call: TRBV4-2; j_call: TRBJ2-3; d_call: TRBD2; cdr3_nt: TGTGCCAGCAGCCAAGATGCCAGCGGGGGAGACCTTAGCACAGATACGCAGTATTTT; cdr3_aa: CASSQDASGGDLSTDTQYF
clone_size: NA; v_call: TRBV28; j_call: TRBJ2-4; d_call: TRBD2; cdr3_nt: TGTGCCAGCAGTTTGTTTAGCGGGGGGAATCCCGGCATTCAGTACTTC; cdr3_aa: CASSLFSGGNPGIQYF
clone_size: NA; v_call: TRBV19; j_call: TRBJ1-1; d_call: NA; cdr3_nt: TGTGCCAGTAGCCATGGGCGAGGGACATTCACTGAAGCTTTCTTT; cdr3_aa: CASSHGRGTFTEAFF
clone_size: NA; v_call: TRBV6-6; j_call: TRBJ1-5; d_call: NA; cdr3_nt: TGTGCCAGCAACAAAGTGAGCAATCAGCCCCAGCATTTT; cdr3_aa: CASNKVSNQPQHF
clone_size: NA; v_call: TRBV18; j_call: TRBJ1-2; d_call: NA; cdr3_nt: TGTGCCAGCTCACCTCAGGGGTCCGATGGCTACACCTTC; cdr3_aa: CASSPQGSDGYTF
clone_size: NA; v_call: TRBV27; j_call: TRBJ1-2; d_call: NA; cdr3_nt: TGTGCCAGCAGTTTTTATACAGGCGAGACTAACTATGGCTACACCTTC; cdr3_aa: CASSFYTGETNYGYTF
clone_size: once; v_call: TRBV10-3; j_call: TRBJ1-6; d_call: NA; cdr3_nt: TGTGCCATCAGTGAGGACACCAATTCACCCCTCCACTTT; cdr3_aa: CAISEDTNSPLHF
clone_size: NA; v_call: TRBV5-1; j_call: TRBJ2-4; d_call: NA; cdr3_nt: TGCGCCAGCAGCACTGGGCTAGGGGAAAACATTCAGTACTTC; cdr3_aa: CASSTGLGENIQYF
clone_size: NA; v_call: TRBV6-6; j_call: TRBJ1-3; d_call: TRBD1; cdr3_nt: TGTGCCAGCAGTCCGAGGACAGGTTCTTACTCTGGAAACACCATATATTTT; cdr3_aa: CASSPRTGSYSGNTIYF
clone_size: NA; v_call: TRBV27; j_call: TRBJ2-1; d_call: TRBD2; cdr3_nt: TGTGCCAGCAGTTTGCCGGGACTAGCGGGAGTTGAGCAGTTCTTC; cdr3_aa: CASSLPGLAGVEQFF
clone_size: NA; v_call: TRBV7-9; j_call: TRBJ2-2; d_call: NA; cdr3_nt: TGTGCCAGCAGCGCCCTGGCGGGGTACACCGGGGAGCTGTTTTTT; cdr3_aa: CASSALAGYTGELFF
clone_size: NA; v_call: TRBV10-3; j_call: TRBJ2-2; d_call: NA; cdr3_nt: TGTGCCATCAGTGCTTCAGGGGTGGTTGGCGGGGAGCTGTTTTTT; cdr3_aa: CAISASGVVGGELFF
clone_size: NA; v_call: TRBV11-1; j_call: TRBJ1-1; d_call: NA; cdr3_nt: TGTGCCAGCAGCTTCCGGGGAGCAGAGGCTTTCTTT; cdr3_aa: CASSFRGAEAFF
clone_size: NA; v_call: TRBV2; j_call: TRBJ2-1; d_call: TRBD2; cdr3_nt: TGTGCCAGCAGTGAAGCGCCGGGACTAGCGGGGGCCAACAATGAGCAGTTCTTC; cdr3_aa: CASSEAPGLAGANNEQFF
clone_size: NA; v_call: TRBV18; j_call: TRBJ2-2; d_call: NA; cdr3_nt: TGTGCCAGCTCACCGGGGCAAAAGAGCACCGGGGAGCTGTTTTTT; cdr3_aa: CASSPGQKSTGELFF
clone_size: NA; v_call: TRBV27; j_call: TRBJ2-3; d_call: TRBD2; cdr3_nt: TGTGCCAGCAGTCCAAGACTAGCGGGAGGCGGGCCTTTGTCAGATACGCAGTATTTT; cdr3_aa: CASSPRLAGGGPLSDTQYF
clone_size: NA; v_call: TRBV7-9; j_call: TRBJ1-5; d_call: TRBD1; cdr3_nt: TGTGCCAGCAGCTTAGTAGGCAGGGGGAGGAATCAGCCCCAGCATTTT; cdr3_aa: CASSLVGRGRNQPQHF
clone_size: NA; v_call: TRBV30; j_call: TRBJ1-1; d_call: NA; cdr3_nt: TGTGCCGCCCGATTTCTCCGCGGAGGGAACACTGAAGCTTTCTTT; cdr3_aa: CAARFLRGGNTEAFF
clone_size: NA; v_call: TRBV7-3; j_call: TRBJ2-3; d_call: NA; cdr3_nt: TGTGCCAGCAGCCTTTATCAGAGCACAGATACGCAGTATTTT; cdr3_aa: CASSLYQSTDTQYF
clone_size: NA; v_call: TRBV5-1; j_call: TRBJ2-6; d_call: NA; cdr3_nt: TGCGCCAGCAGGGAGGGACGAGCCCGGGCCAACGTCCTGACTTTC; cdr3_aa: CASREGRARANVLTF
clone_size: NA; v_call: TRBV6-6; j_call: TRBJ2-3; d_call: NA; cdr3_nt: TGTGCCAGCAGTCCTGTAGATACGCAGTATTTT; cdr3_aa: CASSPVDTQYF
clone_size: NA; v_call: TRBV7-2; j_call: TRBJ2-5; d_call: TRBD2; cdr3_nt: TGTGCCAGCAGCTTAGTGTCAGGACTAGTGATAGAGACCCAGTACTTC; cdr3_aa: CASSLVSGLVIETQYF
clone_size: once; v_call: TRBV7-3; j_call: TRBJ1-1; d_call: NA; cdr3_nt: TGTGCCAGCAGCTTCGGCCGGGGGACTGAAGCTTTCTTT; cdr3_aa: CASSFGRGTEAFF
clone_size: NA; v_call: TRBV5-4; j_call: TRBJ1-2; d_call: TRBD1; cdr3_nt: TGTGCCAGCAGCGACTGGACAGGGGTGGACTACACCTTC; cdr3_aa: CASSDWTGVDYTF
clone_size: NA; v_call: TRBV6-5; j_call: TRBJ2-1; d_call: NA; cdr3_nt: TGTGCCACAAGGGACATAACTTTCAATGAGCAGTTCTTC; cdr3_aa: CATRDITFNEQFF
clone_size: NA; v_call: TRBV18; j_call: TRBJ1-4; d_call: NA; cdr3_nt: TGTGCCAGCTCACCCGGAAGAGGAGCAACTAATGAAAAACTGTTTTTT; cdr3_aa: CASSPGRGATNEKLFF
clone_size: NA; v_call: TRBV28; j_call: TRBJ1-1; d_call: NA; cdr3_nt: TGTGCCAGCAGTTTCAGGGGCCGCCCAGCTGAAGCTTTCTTT; cdr3_aa: CASSFRGRPAEAFF
clone_size: NA; v_call: TRBV9; j_call: TRBJ2-2; d_call: TRBD2; cdr3_nt: TGTGCCAGCAGCGGCGGGACTAGCGGGGGCCGGAGGACGAACACCGGGGAGCTGTTTTTT; cdr3_aa: CASSGGTSGGRRTNTGELFF
clone_size: NA; v_call: TRBV18; j_call: TRBJ1-5; d_call: NA; cdr3_nt: TGTGCCAGCTCACAGGGGAACTTAGAGCCCCAGCATTTT; cdr3_aa: CASSQGNLEPQHF
clone_size: NA; v_call: TRBV7-8; j_call: TRBJ2-5; d_call: NA; cdr3_nt: TGTGCCAGCAGCTTAGCGCGGGGCCGGGACAGCCAAGAGACCCAGTACTTC; cdr3_aa: CASSLARGRDSQETQYF
clone_size: NA; v_call: TRBV5-1; j_call: TRBJ2-1; d_call: TRBD2; cdr3_nt: TGCGCCAGCAGCCTTCAAGCGGGGACGGATTACAATGAGCAGTTCTTC; cdr3_aa: CASSLQAGTDYNEQFF
clone_size: NA; v_call: TRBV7-9; j_call: TRBJ1-5; d_call: NA; cdr3_nt: TGTGCCAGCAGCTTTTCAGGGTTGCCCCAGCATTTT; cdr3_aa: CASSFSGLPQHF
clone_size: NA; v_call: TRBV24-1; j_call: TRBJ2-3; d_call: NA; cdr3_nt: TGTGCCACCAGTGATTCCAGTAGCACAGATACGCAGTATTTT; cdr3_aa: CATSDSSSTDTQYF
clone_size: NA; v_call: TRBV14; j_call: TRBJ2-3; d_call: TRBD1; cdr3_nt: TGTGCCAGCAGCCTTTTCAGGGGGCAAGCAGATACGCAGTATTTT; cdr3_aa: CASSLFRGQADTQYF
clone_size: few; v_call: TRBV28; j_call: TRBJ1-6; d_call: NA; cdr3_nt: TGTGCCAGCAGTTTAGTATTCCTTAATTCACCCCTCCACTTT; cdr3_aa: CASSLVFLNSPLHF
clone_size: NA; v_call: TRBV4-1; j_call: TRBJ2-7; d_call: TRBD2; cdr3_nt: TGCGCCAGCAGCCAAGTACTAGCGGGAGACTACGAGCAGTACTTC; cdr3_aa: CASSQVLAGDYEQYF
clone_size: NA; v_call: TRBV7-2; j_call: TRBJ2-5; d_call: TRBD2; cdr3_nt: TGTGCCAGCAGCCCCGGGAGGCTTGAGACCCAGTACTTC; cdr3_aa: CASSPGRLETQYF
clone_size: NA; v_call: TRBV2; j_call: TRBJ2-1; d_call: TRBD2; cdr3_nt: TGTGCCAGCCACAAGCGGGAGGGTGATTACAATGAGCAGTTCTTC; cdr3_aa: CASHKREGDYNEQFF
clone_size: NA; v_call: TRBV12-5; j_call: TRBJ2-3; d_call: TRBD2; cdr3_nt: TGTGCTAGTGGTTTGACATTAGCGGGACCCACAGATACGCAGTATTTT; cdr3_aa: CASGLTLAGPTDTQYF
clone_size: NA; v_call: TRBV10-3; j_call: TRBJ2-3; d_call: TRBD1; cdr3_nt: TGTGCCACCAGGGGGCTAGAAACAGATACGCAGTATTTT; cdr3_aa: CATRGLETDTQYF
clone_size: NA; v_call: TRBV27; j_call: TRBJ1-1; d_call: TRBD1; cdr3_nt: TGTGCCAGCGGGACAGATGAAGCTTTCTTT; cdr3_aa: CASGTDEAFF
clone_size: NA; v_call: TRBV30; j_call: TRBJ2-4; d_call: TRBD1; cdr3_nt: TGTGCCTGGAGCCCCAGACAGGGGGCCACCCCAAACATTCAGTACTTC; cdr3_aa: CAWSPRQGATPNIQYF
clone_size: NA; v_call: TRBV6-5; j_call: TRBJ2-1; d_call: NA; cdr3_nt: TGTGCCAGCAGGATAGGGCAGGGAACCTACAATGAGCAGTTCTTC; cdr3_aa: CASRIGQGTYNEQFF
clone_size: NA; v_call: TRBV6-5; j_call: TRBJ2-7; d_call: TRBD1; cdr3_nt: TGTGCCAGCAGCGGACAGGGAATGGACGAGCAGTACTTC; cdr3_aa: CASSGQGMDEQYF
clone_size: NA; v_call: TRBV28; j_call: TRBJ1-4; d_call: TRBD1; cdr3_nt: TGTGCCAGCAGTTCCGGACAGGGGGCGGCTAATGAAAAACTGTTTTTT; cdr3_aa: CASSSGQGAANEKLFF
clone_size: NA; v_call: TRBV5-1; j_call: TRBJ1-2; d_call: TRBD1; cdr3_nt: TGCGCCAGCAGCTTGTTTCAGGGGGAGGGCTACACCTTC; cdr3_aa: CASSLFQGEGYTF